The 18 T cell receptor beta chains below all came from one sample that was sequenced in a study of cytomegalovirus exposure and HLA in healthy donors. Clones were read by immunoSEQ multiplex PCR, and TCRdb kept only the in-frame ones, dropping some. This sample has 130,000 to 150,000 clones; about nine tenths occur once, and the top ten carry around 0.7%. The specimen was PBMCs. These receptors were obtained from a man aged 18-30 years in good health and CMV-seronegative.

The chain joins TRBV6-5 to TRBJ2-1, with D maybe TRBD2 (5 bases). This CDR3 comprises 13 residues. The V gene's germline CDR1 is MNHEY and CDR2 SVGAGI. Trimming pared 8 bases from V and 3 bases from J, leaving 11 bases between. The CDR3 nucleotides read TGTGCCAGCGGTAGGACTTTCTACAATGAGCAGTTCTTC. Protein product: CASGRTFYNEQFF.

The chain combines TRBV9 with TRBJ2-2, with D possibly TRBD2 on 5 matching bases. V lost 0 bases and J lost 5, with 8 bases in between. The CDR3 spans 14 residues. Germline V CDR1 and CDR2: SGDLS, YYNGEE. CDR3 sequence: CASSVGGRTGELFF. The CDR3 nucleotides read TGTGCCAGCAGCGTAGGAGGGAGAACCGGGGAGCTGTTTTTT. Based on the CDR3 plus reference TRBV9 and TRBJ2-2, the full variable domain is DSGVTQTPKHLITATGQRVTLRCSPRSGDLSVYWYQQSLDQGLQFLIQYYNGEERAKGNILERFSAQQFPDLHSELNLSSLELGDSALYFCASSVGGRTGELFFGEGSRLTVL.

The rearrangement joins TRBV27 to TRBJ1-1; 7 bases agree with TRBD1. This CDR3 contains 13 residues. Germline values: CDR1 MNHEY, CDR2 SMNVEV (reference sequence). Germline trimming cut 5 bases from V and 4 bases from J; bases unmatched to any gene: 4. The CDR3, as DNA: TGTGCCAGCAGTAGGGACAGAGGCACTGAAGCTTTCTTT. Encoded protein: CASSRDRGTEAFF.

The genes are TRBV5-1 and TRBJ2-1, with TRBD2 identical over 11 bases. The CDR3 has 16 residues. Germline CDR1 reads SGHRS; CDR2 reads YFSETQ. The J segment lost 4 bases and the V segment lost 2 bases, leaving 5 bases of the junction unmatched. CDR3 sequence: CASSFTLAGAYNEQFF. CDR3 nucleotides: TGCGCCAGCAGCTTTACACTAGCGGGGGCGTACAATGAGCAGTTCTTC.

The chain joins TRBV5-8 to TRBJ2-1; the match to TRBD1 covers 7 bases. This CDR3 spans 17 amino acids. V lost 2 bases to trimming and J lost 2 bases; unmatched junction nucleotides: 10. CDR1 SGHTS and CDR2 YDEGEE come from the germline V gene. The CDR3 DNA reads as TGTGCCAGCAGCTTTAATCCCGGGACAGCGGCCTACAATGAGCAGTTCTTC. This gives the protein CASSFNPGTAAYNEQFF.

In the case of this clone: At one of its ends the junction is not consistent with the germline gene, which may arise from a read error. The V and J genes are TRBV11-2 and TRBJ1-1; D unclear. Germline V gene data show CDR1 as SGHAT and CDR2 as FQNNGV. There are 14 residues in the CDR3. CDR3 in DNA: TGCGCCAGCAGCTTTACGCGCATGAACACTGAAGCTTTCTTT. The encoded protein is CASSFTRMNTEAFF.

The genes are TRBV5-1 and TRBJ2-7; possibly TRBD1 for D (5 bases). Germline values: CDR1 SGHRS, CDR2 YFSETQ. The V and J ends lost 4 bases and 0 bases respectively, with 11 bases between them. The CDR3 is 14 residues long. DNA of the CDR3: TGCGCCAGCAGCCCATTGACAGTCTCCTACGAGCAGTACTTC. Translating it yields CASSPLTVSYEQYF.

This chain connects TRBV9 to TRBJ2-2; D possibly corresponds to TRBD1 (6 bases). The V and J ends lost 1 base and 2 bases respectively, with 9 bases between them. This CDR3 is built from 15 residues. Germline V gives CDR1 SGDLS, CDR2 YYNGEE. The DNA of the CDR3 is TGTGCCAGCAGCGTAAGGGACACCAACACCGGGGAGCTGTTTTTT. Translating it yields CASSVRDTNTGELFF.

The gene calls are TRBV5-6 and TRBJ2-7; D may be TRBD1 (5 bases). Looked up from germline, CDR1 is SGHDT and CDR2 is YYEEEE. The V end lost 2 bases, the J end lost 3 bases, and 9 bases lay between the germline ends. The CDR3 spans 13 residues. For the CDR3, the DNA is TGTGCCAGCAGCTTTAACAGGTACTACGAGCAGTACTTC. This sequence encodes CASSFNRYYEQYF.

This chain links TRBV7-6 with TRBJ2-7; TRBD1 aligns across 7 bases. This CDR3 spans 18 amino acids. V dropped 0 bases and J dropped 3; count of bases not matched to a gene: 14. Germline V gene data show CDR1 as SGHVS and CDR2 as FNYEAQ. Written as DNA, the CDR3 is TGTGCCAGCAGCTTAGCCCTCGGGGAACAGGGGCTATTCTACGAGCAGTACTTC. This encodes CASSLALGEQGLFYEQYF.

The rearrangement joins TRBV5-1 to TRBJ2-5; 9 nucleotides align to TRBD1. The ends lost 5 bases at V and 2 bases at J; junction bases unmatched: 7. Germline V gives CDR1 SGHRS, CDR2 YFSETQ. CDR3 length equals 15 residues. CDR3 in amino acids: CASSPGTGRQETQYF. CDR3 DNA: TGCGCCAGCAGTCCCGGGACAGGGAGGCAAGAGACCCAGTACTTC.

The rearrangement uses TRBV18 and TRBJ1-4; D remains unclear. The CDR3 runs to 13 residues. Per the germline V gene, CDR1 is KGHSH and CDR2 is LQKENI. The V end was cut by 5 bases, the J end by 10 bases, with 14 bases between. The DNA for the CDR3 is TGTGCCAGCTCATCGGGAGGAGTAGGAAAACTGTTTTTT. Protein product: CASSSGGVGKLFF.

V usage is TRBV6-5 and J usage is TRBJ1-1; maybe TRBD1 (5 bases). The germline gives CDR1 MNHEY, CDR2 SVGAGI. V shed 2 bases and J shed 4 bases, with 17 bases lying between them. The length of the CDR3 is 16 residues. The DNA for the CDR3 is TGTGCCAGCAGTTACGATAGGAATTTTAGGGGCACTGAAGCTTTCTTT. The encoded protein is CASSYDRNFRGTEAFF.

The chain recombines TRBV4-3 with TRBJ1-3; D might be TRBD1 (6 bases). In germline, CDR1 is LGHNA, CDR2 YSLEER. Trimming cost V 0 bases and J 2 bases, with 11 bases left between them. The CDR3 totals 16 residues. This chain's CDR3 is CASSQDPAGAGNTIYF. The CDR3 DNA sequence: TGCGCCAGCAGCCAAGATCCAGCAGGGGCTGGAAACACCATATATTTT.

The chain recombines TRBV18 with TRBJ1-5; 7 bases align to TRBD1. CDR1 and CDR2 (germline): KGHSH, LQKENI. The CDR3 has 17 amino acids. V lost 6 bases, J lost 7 bases, and 18 bases stayed unmatched. The CDR3 DNA reads TGTGCCAGCTCTCCAAGACACACGGGGGACAGAGAGCAGCCCCAGCATTTT. It is translated as CASSPRHTGDREQPQHF.

This clone was picked up one time. The gene calls are TRBV5-1 and TRBJ2-5; D may be TRBD2 (5 bases). Germline CDR1 reads SGHRS; CDR2 reads YFSETQ. Trimming left V 3 bases short and J 5 bases short, with 14 bases between. The CDR3 totals 14 residues. The CDR3 bases are TGCGCCAGCAGCTGGGGAGAGGCTGTGGAGACCCAGTACTTC. Residues: CASSWGEAVETQYF.

This sequence joins TRBV19 and TRBJ2-3; 7 bases line up with TRBD1. There are 14 residues in the CDR3. CDR1 is LNHDA and CDR2 is SQIVND in the germline V gene (reference sequence). V lost 4 bases and J lost 1; bases outside the gene matches: 2. The CDR3 sequence is CASSTGQGTDTQYF. The CDR3, as DNA: TGTGCCAGTAGTACCGGACAGGGCACAGATACGCAGTATTTT. The full variable domain, in which reference TRBV19 and TRBJ2-3 provide the parts outside the CDR3, is DGGITQSPKYLFRKEGQNVTLSCEQNLNHDAMYWYRQDPGQGLRLIYYSQIVNDFQKGDIAEGYSVSREKKESFPLTVTSAQKNPTAFYLCASSTGQGTDTQYFGPGTRLTVL.

V is TRBV7-3 and J is TRBJ2-2; perhaps TRBD2 as D (6 bases). CDR1 and CDR2 (germline): SGHTA, FQGTGA. V lost 0 bases and J 5 bases, leaving 7 bases between the germline ends. The CDR3 consists of 14 residues. CDR3 protein: CASSLTRGTGELFF. Here the CDR3 DNA reads TGTGCCAGCAGCTTAACGCGGGGTACCGGGGAGCTGTTTTTT.